This paragraph reports one T cell receptor beta chain. Its antigen is unidentified. The entry originates in a study of CD8+CD57+ T cells in acquired aplastic anemia. Study-level points and caveats: CD8+ Simpson's diversity in patients was not significantly different from that in controls.

Losses at the gene ends were 3 bases for V and 4 bases for J; bases not matched to a gene: 7. Germline CDR1 reads KGHDR; CDR2 reads SFDVKD. This CDR3 has 15 amino acids. The use of genomic DNA as template underpinned the TCR beta VDJ and CDR3 profiling. Using its own MiXCR run on the reads, TCRdb lists one record per CDR3 protein. The table records approximately 99,000 distinct CDR3 sequences, about half of them present only once. Sequenced sample: sorted CD4+, CD8+, or CD8+CD57+ T cells (not recorded which) from PBMCs. This chain links TRBV24-1 with TRBJ1-1; TRBD1 matches 7 bases. The receptor's source is a human donor in good health, serving as a control. CDR3 region: CATSDTGAGSTEAFF. CDR3 nucleotides: TGTGCCACCAGTGATACAGGGGCGGGGAGCACTGAAGCTTTCTTT.